Presented here are 3 T cell receptor beta chains from one specimen sequenced in a study of blood T cell repertoires in COVID-19. TCRdb keeps only in-frame clones here, not all; method: immunoSEQ multiplex PCR. Of approximately 250,000 clones detected, approximately 88% appear once; the ten largest clones hold roughly 3%. Sequencing was carried out using PBMCs or T cells enriched from blood (not recorded which). These receptors were collected from a middle-aged woman who had been exposed to COVID-19.

The CDR3 coding sequence is TGTGCCAGTAGTAAAAGGGACAGAAAAGACCTCTATGGCTACACCTTC. This encodes CASSKRDRKDLYGYTF. V gene TRBV19 combines with J gene TRBJ1-2, with TRBD1 matching 7 bases. This CDR3 is built from 16 residues. V was pared by 4 bases and J by 4 bases, with 12 bases of the junction left unmatched. Germline values: CDR1 LNHDA, CDR2 SQIVND (reference sequence).

The gene calls are TRBV7-9 and TRBJ1-2; D remains ambiguous. CDR1 and CDR2 (germline): SEHNR, FQNEAQ (reference sequence). The V end lost 5 bases, the J end lost 3 bases, and 13 bases lay between the germline ends. The CDR3 covers 14 residues. The CDR3 sequence is CASSKSTADYGYTF. DNA for the CDR3: TGTGCCAGCAGCAAATCAACCGCAGACTATGGCTACACCTTC.

As concerns this clone: Other DNA sequences within the sample encode an identical CDR3. The chain uses TRBV3-1 (or the pseudogene TRBV3-2) and TRBJ1-1; D possibly corresponds to TRBD1 (6 bases). Germline V gives CDR1 LGHDT, CDR2 YNNKEL (reference sequence). V lost 1 base, J lost 5 bases, and 8 bases lay in between. The CDR3 sequence is 13 residues long. The CDR3 DNA reads as TGTGCCAGCAGCCAAGGGCAGGGGACTGAAGCTTTCTTT. Protein sequence: CASSQGQGTEAFF.